This note documents a single TCR beta chain sequence. This sample was included in a study of blood T cell repertoires in COVID-19. Sequencing was performed with immunoSEQ multiplex PCR; in TCRdb, only in-frame clones are kept and a portion is missing. The table shows approximately 210,000 clones, with about 85% occurring only once. The germline gives CDR1 LNHDA, CDR2 SQIVND (reference sequence). CDR3 length equals 13 residues. V was trimmed by 5 bases and J by 5 bases, leaving 10 bases between them. This receptor was obtained from a man aged 25-45 years with active or convalescent COVID-19. The specimen sequenced was peripheral blood. V usage is TRBV19 and J usage is TRBJ1-5; D gene uncertain. The CDR3 here is CASSPQLYQPQHF. Written as DNA, the CDR3 is TGTGCCAGTAGTCCACAGTTGTATCAGCCCCAGCATTTT.